These 7 T cell receptor beta chains came from one sample sequenced in a study of blood T cell repertoires in COVID-19. The table came from immunoSEQ multiplex PCR; TCRdb's copy has only in-frame clones and leaves some out. The data show 150,000 to 200,000 clones, with roughly 84% seen just once and around 10% held by the top ten. The specimen was peripheral blood. Source of these receptors: a woman older than 75 with acute or convalescent COVID-19.

The chain employs TRBV10-3 and TRBJ2-1, with D perhaps TRBD2 (7 bases). V lost 3 bases to trimming and J lost 7 bases, with 13 bases between them. This CDR3 spans 14 amino acids. CDR1 and CDR2 from the germline V gene are ENHRY and SYGVKD. CDR3 protein: CAISDERGANEQFF. The CDR3 DNA sequence: TGTGCCATCAGTGATGAACGGGGGGCGAATGAGCAGTTCTTC.

This clone was seen more than once but under ten times. The chain is built from TRBV28 and TRBJ2-1; 8 bases fit TRBD2. After removal of 5 bases from V and 0 bases from J, the junction contained 6 bases not matched to a gene. This CDR3 comprises 16 residues. Germline loops: CDR1 MDHEN, CDR2 SYDVKM. The CDR3 spells CASSAERGSSYNEQFF. The DNA for the CDR3 is TGTGCCAGCAGTGCCGAGCGGGGGAGCTCCTACAATGAGCAGTTCTTC.

This chain connects TRBV2 to TRBJ1-2; a weak D match, TRBD1 (6 bases). This CDR3 comprises 14 residues. From germline, CDR1 is SNHLY and CDR2 FYNNEI. Trimming removed 5 bases from V and 2 bases from J, with 12 bases in between. The CDR3 protein is CASSRTARNYGYTF. The CDR3 DNA is TGTGCCAGCAGTCGGACAGCCCGCAACTATGGCTACACCTTC.

The CDR3 loop reads CASRYSTGELFF. CDR3 coding DNA: TGTGCCAGCCGGTACAGCACCGGGGAGCTGTTTTTT. The chain uses TRBV2 and TRBJ2-2; no firm D call. The CDR3 sequence is 12 residues long. V was shortened by 8 bases and J by 4 bases, with 8 bases between the two germline ends. Germline lookup yields CDR1 SNHLY and CDR2 FYNNEI.

This sequence joins TRBV7-2 and TRBJ2-7; D is uncertain. V gave up 2 bases and J gave up 6 bases, with 14 bases separating them. This CDR3 has 14 amino acids. Germline CDR1 SGHTA, CDR2 FQGNSA. DNA of the CDR3: TGTGCCAGCAGCTTAACCTCAGGTAGTGCCGAGCAGTACTTC. This translates into CASSLTSGSAEQYF.

The gene calls are TRBV7-2 and TRBJ2-7, with a tentative D call TRBD1 (5 bases). CDR1 and CDR2 from the germline V gene are SGHTA and FQGNSA. V was cut by 4 bases and J by 4 bases, with 11 bases left in between. The CDR3 has 13 amino acids. The DNA of the CDR3 is TGTGCCAGCAGCTACGGACACGAGTACGAGCAGTACTTC. Its protein product is CASSYGHEYEQYF.

This clone was counted only a few times. This sequence joins TRBV19 and TRBJ2-3, with 10 bases identical to TRBD2. The trim removed 5 bases at V and 6 bases at J, leaving 11 bases unmatched. The CDR3 is made up of 16 amino acids. Germline assignment: CDR1 LNHDA and CDR2 SQIVND (reference sequence). CDR3 region: CASSLGTSEVEDTQYF. The CDR3 region has the DNA TGTGCCAGTAGTCTAGGGACTAGCGAGGTCGAGGATACGCAGTATTTT.